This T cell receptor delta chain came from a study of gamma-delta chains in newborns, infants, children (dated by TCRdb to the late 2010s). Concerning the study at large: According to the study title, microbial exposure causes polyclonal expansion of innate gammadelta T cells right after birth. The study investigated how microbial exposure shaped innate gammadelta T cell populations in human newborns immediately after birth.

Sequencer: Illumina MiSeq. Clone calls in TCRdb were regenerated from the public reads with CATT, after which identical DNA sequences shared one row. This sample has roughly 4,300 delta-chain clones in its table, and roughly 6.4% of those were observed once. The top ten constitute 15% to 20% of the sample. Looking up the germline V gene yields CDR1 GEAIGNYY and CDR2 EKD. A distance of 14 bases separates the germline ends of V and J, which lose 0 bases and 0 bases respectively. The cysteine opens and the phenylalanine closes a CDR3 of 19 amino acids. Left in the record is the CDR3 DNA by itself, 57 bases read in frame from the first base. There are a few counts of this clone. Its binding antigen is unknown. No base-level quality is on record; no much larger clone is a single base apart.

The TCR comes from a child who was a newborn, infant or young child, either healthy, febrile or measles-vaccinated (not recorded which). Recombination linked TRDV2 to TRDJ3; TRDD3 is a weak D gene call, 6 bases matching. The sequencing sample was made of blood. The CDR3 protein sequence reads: CACDTWGSPSSWDTRQMFF. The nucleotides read TGTGCCTGTGACACCTGGGGGTCCCCTAGCTCCTGGGACACCCGACAGATGTTTTTC.